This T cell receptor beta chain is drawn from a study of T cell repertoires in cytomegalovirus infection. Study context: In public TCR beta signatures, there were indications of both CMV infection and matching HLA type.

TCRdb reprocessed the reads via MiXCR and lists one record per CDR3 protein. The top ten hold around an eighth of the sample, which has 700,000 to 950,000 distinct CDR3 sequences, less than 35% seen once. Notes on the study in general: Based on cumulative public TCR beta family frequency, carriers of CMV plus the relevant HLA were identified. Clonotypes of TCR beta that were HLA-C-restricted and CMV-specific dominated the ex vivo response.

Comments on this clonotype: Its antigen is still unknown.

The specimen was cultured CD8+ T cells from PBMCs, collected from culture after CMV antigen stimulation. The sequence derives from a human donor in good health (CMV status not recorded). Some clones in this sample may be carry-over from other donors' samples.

The CDR3 nucleotides are TGTGCCAGCAGCCCCTCCGGGACACCGAACCAGTTCTTC. It codes for CASSPSGTPNQFF. The gene calls are TRBV7-6 and TRBJ2-4; a weak D match, TRBD1 (6 bases). The last part of the DNA fits TRBJ2-1 better; the J call may be wrong. The CDR3 is made up of 13 amino acids. Per the germline V gene, CDR1 is SGHVS and CDR2 is FNYEAQ.